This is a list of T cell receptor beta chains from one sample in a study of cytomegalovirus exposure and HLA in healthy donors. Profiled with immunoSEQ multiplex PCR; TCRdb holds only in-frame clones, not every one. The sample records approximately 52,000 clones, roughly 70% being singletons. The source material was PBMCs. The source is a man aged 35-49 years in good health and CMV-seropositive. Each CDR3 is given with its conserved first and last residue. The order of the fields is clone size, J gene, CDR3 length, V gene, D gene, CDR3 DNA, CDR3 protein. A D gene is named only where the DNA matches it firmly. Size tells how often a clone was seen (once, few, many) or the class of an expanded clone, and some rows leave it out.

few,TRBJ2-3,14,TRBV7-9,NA,TGTGCCAGCAGCTTAACCCTCTCCCGGGATACGCAGTATTTT,CASSLTLSRDTQYF
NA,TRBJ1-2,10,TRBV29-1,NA,TGCAGCGCCCGCGAGGATGGCTACACCTTC,CSAREDGYTF
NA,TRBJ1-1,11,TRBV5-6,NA,TGTGCCAGTATTTCTTGGGGGGTGGCTTTCTTT,CASISWGVAFF
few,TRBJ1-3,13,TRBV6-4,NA,TGTGCCAGCAGTGAGGACAGAAGAAACACCATATATTTT,CASSEDRRNTIYF
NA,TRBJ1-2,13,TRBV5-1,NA,TGCGCCAGCAGCGCCATGGGGGCGGTTGGCTACACCTTC,CASSAMGAVGYTF
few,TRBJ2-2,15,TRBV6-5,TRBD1,TGTGCCAGCAGTTATAAAGGGACAGCCGGCGGGGAGCTGTTTTTT,CASSYKGTAGGELFF
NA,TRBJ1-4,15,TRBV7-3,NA,TGTGCCAGCAGCTTAAATGCAGGGCAAGGTTCAAAACTGTTTTTT,CASSLNAGQGSKLFF
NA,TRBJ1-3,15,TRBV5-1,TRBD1,TGCGCCAGCAGCTTGGGGGACAGCTCTGGAAACACCATATATTTT,CASSLGDSSGNTIYF
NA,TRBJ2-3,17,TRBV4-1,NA,TGCGCCAGCAGCCACGCTGGGGGAGGGGGGAGCACAGATACGCAGTATTTT,CASSHAGGGGSTDTQYF
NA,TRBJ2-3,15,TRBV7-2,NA,TGTGCCAGCAGCACCCGAGGGGCGGGGCCAGATACGCAGTATTTT,CASSTRGAGPDTQYF
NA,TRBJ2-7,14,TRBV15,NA,TGTGCCACCAGCAGAGTTCGCTATGCTTACGAGCAGTACTTC,CATSRVRYAYEQYF
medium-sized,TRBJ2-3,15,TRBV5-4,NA,TGTGCCAGCAGCTTGGGGAGATCTAGCACAGATACGCAGTATTTT,CASSLGRSSTDTQYF
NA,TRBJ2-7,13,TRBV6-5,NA,TGTGCCAGCAGTTTCTACCAAACCTACGAGCAGTACTTC,CASSFYQTYEQYF
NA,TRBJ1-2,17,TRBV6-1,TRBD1,TGTGCCAGCAGTGGCGGGACAGGGGGCTTTCTTAACTATGGCTACACCTTC,CASSGGTGGFLNYGYTF
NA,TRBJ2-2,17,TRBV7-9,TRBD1,TGTGCCAGCAGCTTACTGGTGCGGAACAGGGGTGCCGGGGAGCTGTTTTTT,CASSLLVRNRGAGELFF
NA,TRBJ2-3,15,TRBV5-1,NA,TGCGCCAGCAGCTTGGGTCTCCCTAGCACAGATACGCAGTATTTT,CASSLGLPSTDTQYF
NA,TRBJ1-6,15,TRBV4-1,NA,TGCGCCAGCAGCCATCCGGACAGCGATAATTCACCCCTCCACTTT,CASSHPDSDNSPLHF
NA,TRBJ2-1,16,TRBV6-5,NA,TGTGCCAGCAGTTACCGGGGTATCCGCTCCTACAATGAGCAGTTCTTC,CASSYRGIRSYNEQFF
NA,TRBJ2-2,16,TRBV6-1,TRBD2,TGTGCCAGCAGTGACGGCGGGGGGGGGAACACCGGGGAGCTGTTTTTT,CASSDGGGGNTGELFF
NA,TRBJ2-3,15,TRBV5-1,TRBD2,TGCGCCAGCAGCTTGCAGGAGCGGGGAGTAGATACGCAGTATTTT,CASSLQERGVDTQYF
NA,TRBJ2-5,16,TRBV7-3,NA,TGTGCCAGCAGCTTAACGGGACGGGGGTTCCAAGAGACCCAGTACTTC,CASSLTGRGFQETQYF
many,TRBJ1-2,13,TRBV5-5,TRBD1,TGTGCCAGCAGCCTGACAGGGGCCAGTGGCTACACCTTC,CASSLTGASGYTF
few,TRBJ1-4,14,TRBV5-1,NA,TGCGCCAGCCGCACTTTTGCAACTAATGAAAAACTGTTTTTT,CASRTFATNEKLFF
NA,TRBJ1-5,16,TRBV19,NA,TGTGCCAGTGGATATTCCGGGACAAAGGGGAATCAGCCCCAGCATTTT,CASGYSGTKGNQPQHF
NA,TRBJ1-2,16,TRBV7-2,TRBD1,TGTGCCAGCAGGCCGCCCGAGCAGGGGGCGCGGTATGGCTACACCTTC,CASRPPEQGARYGYTF
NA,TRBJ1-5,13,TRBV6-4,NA,TGTGCCAGCAGTGACAGGGAGGGTCAGCCCCAGCATTTT,CASSDREGQPQHF
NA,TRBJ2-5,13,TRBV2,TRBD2,TGTGCCAGCAGTGTTACTAGCGGGGGGACCCAGTACTTC,CASSVTSGGTQYF
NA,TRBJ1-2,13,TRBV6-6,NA,TGTGCCAGCAGTTACGGGTCCGGGGGGGGCTACACCTTC,CASSYGSGGGYTF
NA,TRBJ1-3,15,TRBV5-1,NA,TGCGCCAGCAGCTTGGGCATGAGCTCTGGAAACACCATATATTTT,CASSLGMSSGNTIYF
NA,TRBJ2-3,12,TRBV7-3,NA,TGTGCCAGCAGCTTAAATCGGGGTACGCAGTATTTT,CASSLNRGTQYF
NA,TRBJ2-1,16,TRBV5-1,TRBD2,TGCGCCAGCAGCTTGATCGGGACTAGCGCCTACAATGAGCAGTTCTTC,CASSLIGTSAYNEQFF
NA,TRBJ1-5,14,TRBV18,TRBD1,TGTGCCAGCTCGAAGGGACAGGGGGCTCAGCCCCAGCATTTT,CASSKGQGAQPQHF
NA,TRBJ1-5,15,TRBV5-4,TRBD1,TGTGCCAGCAGCTTTTCGGGACAGAGGAATCAGCCCCAGCATTTT,CASSFSGQRNQPQHF